The 26 T cell receptor beta chains in this list originate from one sample, sequenced in a study of OX40 agonist ivuxolimab in advanced cancers. The library was produced with the immunoSEQ multiplex PCR assay. TCRdb holds this immuneACCESS table with in-frame rearrangements only. Some clones are missing; in checked studies, unresolved V genes explain under half, and the rest has no known cause. In this sample the table shows more than 95,000 clones, around 90% of which occur a single time. The ten largest clones represent 0.79% of the sample. The sequencing here drew on CD4+ or CD8+ T cells sorted from blood, taken in a trial of the OX40 agonist ivuxolimab. The receptors derive from an adult with an advanced solid tumor such as melanoma, head and neck, liver or kidney cancer.

The J gene is TRBJ2-7, the V gene TRBV2; D is unresolved. V was shortened by 5 bases and J by 2 bases, with 13 bases between the two germline ends. This CDR3 contains 14 residues. The germline V gene has CDR1 SNHLY and CDR2 FYNNEI. In nucleotides, the CDR3 is TGTGCCAGCAGTTGGACGGATTATCCCTACGAGCAGTACTTC. It encodes CASSWTDYPYEQYF.

The gene calls are TRBV11-2 and TRBJ2-1, with TRBD2 as a possible D gene (6 bases). Trimming removed 0 bases at V and 2 bases at J, with 11 bases between. CDR3 length: 16 amino acids. Germline values: CDR1 SGHAT, CDR2 FQNNGV. For the CDR3, the DNA is TGTGCCAGCAGCTTAGATCTGCGGGGTGCCTACAATGAGCAGTTCTTC. Protein: CASSLDLRGAYNEQFF.

This clone was seen a handful of times. This sequence joins TRBV30 and TRBJ1-6; D is perhaps TRBD1 (5 bases). The CDR3 is made up of 14 amino acids. V dropped 0 bases and J dropped 9 bases, with 12 bases sitting between them. The germline CDR1 and CDR2 sequences are GTSNPN and SVGIG (reference sequence). The CDR3 DNA follows: TGTGCCTGGAGTGTAGGGCAGGGAGGTTCACCCCTCCACTTT. It translates to CAWSVGQGGSPLHF. Full variable domain (remainder filled in from reference TRBV30 and TRBJ1-6): SQTIHQWPATLVQPVGSPLSLECTVEGTSNPNLYWYRQAAGRGLQLLFYSVGIGQISSEVPQNLSASRPQDRQFILSSKKLLLSDSGFYLCAWSVGQGGSPLHFGNGTRLTVT.

The genes are TRBV5-1 and TRBJ2-2, with 8 bases identical to TRBD2. V trimming: 4 bases; J trimming: 0 bases; junction bases outside the gene matches: 8. The CDR3 has 17 residues. In germline, CDR1 is SGHRS, CDR2 YFSETQ. The CDR3 is CASSQTSAASNTGELFF. The CDR3 DNA follows: TGCGCCAGCAGCCAGACTAGCGCCGCTTCGAACACCGGGGAGCTGTTTTTT. The whole variable domain, remainder taken from reference TRBV5-1 and TRBJ2-2, is KAGVTQTPRYLIKTRGQQVTLSCSPISGHRSVSWYQQTPGQGLQFLFEYFSETQRNKGNFPGRFSGRQFSNSRSEMNVSTLELGDSALYLCASSQTSAASNTGELFFGEGSRLTVL.

This clone was detected only a few times. CDR3 protein: CASSLGQGIKSGNTIYF. The DNA for the CDR3 is TGTGCCAGCAGTTTAGGTCAGGGGATTAAGTCCGGAAACACCATATATTTT. This chain uses TRBV27 with TRBJ1-3; the D gene is possibly TRBD1 (6 bases). This CDR3 region has 17 residues. The ends were cut back, 2 bases at V and 4 bases at J, with 18 bases in the middle. The germline V gene encodes CDR1 MNHEY and CDR2 SMNVEV (reference sequence).

V and J are TRBV6-5 and TRBJ1-1; D is perhaps TRBD1 (5 bases). The CDR3 sequence is 14 residues long. Germline CDR1 reads MNHEY; CDR2 reads SVGAGI. Between the trimmed V and J ends, which lost 2 bases and 6 bases, there was a span of 13 bases. In DNA, the CDR3 is TGTGCCAGCAGTTACCTGGACAAGCTGGCTGAAGCTTTCTTT. Translation gives CASSYLDKLAEAFF.

This sequence joins TRBV7-3 and TRBJ2-3, with 8 bases that match TRBD1. CDR3 length equals 14 residues. From germline, CDR1 is SGHTA and CDR2 FQGTGA. The ends lost 3 bases at V and 8 bases at J; junction bases unmatched: 7. The CDR3: CASSFSQGASTQYF. The CDR3 nucleotides read TGTGCCAGCAGCTTTTCTCAGGGGGCGAGTACGCAGTATTTT. Drawing the rest from reference TRBV7-3 and TRBJ2-3, the complete variable domain is GAGVSQTPSNKVTEKGKYVELRCDPISGHTALYWYRQSLGQGPEFLIYFQGTGAADDSGLPNDRFFAVRPEGSVSTLKIQRTERGDSAVYLCASSFSQGASTQYFGPGTRLTVL.

About this clone itself: At the DNA level, this CDR3 is encoded by other sequences in the same sample as well. The gene calls are TRBV19 and TRBJ2-1; 12 bases fit TRBD1. The CDR3 is 14 residues long. V gave up 5 bases and J gave up 7 bases; unmatched junction bases: 3. Germline V CDR1 and CDR2: LNHDA, SQIVND (reference sequence). The CDR3 sequence is CASSGTGGYNEQFF. CDR3 nucleotide sequence: TGTGCCAGTAGTGGGACAGGGGGCTATAATGAGCAGTTCTTC.

The chain couples TRBV2 to TRBJ2-5; TRBD1 is a possible D gene (5 bases). Trimming removed 7 bases at V and 4 bases at J, with 16 bases between. The CDR3 has 14 residues. CDR1 is SNHLY and CDR2 is FYNNEI in the germline V gene. The CDR3: CASKQTAPRETQYF. CDR3 bases: TGTGCCAGCAAACAGACAGCACCCCGAGAGACCCAGTACTTC. Looking up the rest from reference TRBV2 and TRBJ2-5 gives the full variable domain: EPEVTQTPSHQVTQMGQEVILRCVPISNHLYFYWYRQILGQKVEFLVSFYNNEISEKSEIFDDQFSVERPDGSNFTLKIRSTKLEDSAMYFCASKQTAPRETQYFGPGTRLLVL.

The chain joins TRBV10-3 to TRBJ1-5; D ambiguous. The CDR3 covers 13 residues. V was clipped by 6 bases and J by 4 bases, with 10 bases between them. The germline CDR1 and CDR2 sequences are ENHRY and SYGVKD. CDR3 DNA: TGTGCCATCAGCCTAGACTCTAATCAGCCCCAGCATTTT. Residues: CAISLDSNQPQHF.

This chain joins TRBV7-9 and TRBJ2-1; D might be TRBD2 (5 bases). The germline V and J ends were trimmed by 2 bases and 8 bases, with 7 bases remaining between them. This CDR3 comprises 12 residues. Germline CDR1 reads SEHNR; CDR2 reads FQNEAQ (reference sequence). CDR3 region: CASSLSGDEQFF. The DNA of the CDR3 is TGTGCCAGCAGCTTATCCGGGGATGAGCAGTTCTTC.

The chain is built from TRBV7-9 and TRBJ1-6; TRBD1 matches 10 bases. The CDR3 is 17 residues long. J lost 0 bases, V lost 5 bases, and 4 bases had no gene match. CDR1 and CDR2 (germline): SEHNR, FQNEAQ (reference sequence). The CDR3 coding sequence is TGTGCCAGCAGCGTGGACAGGGGGAGCTCCTATAATTCACCCCTCCACTTT. Amino acid sequence: CASSVDRGSSYNSPLHF.

The rearrangement joins TRBV18 to TRBJ1-1, with TRBD1 matching 10 bases. The V gene's germline CDR1 is KGHSH and CDR2 LQKENI. V shed 3 bases, J shed 10 bases, and the junction held 8 bases outside the gene matches. The CDR3 runs 14 residues. CDR3 DNA: TGTGCCAGCTCACCTTCAGACAGGGGGCAAGGAGCTTTCTTT. Translated: CASSPSDRGQGAFF.

This clone was seen more than once but under ten times. This chain uses TRBV18 with TRBJ1-6; D ambiguous. Germline assignment: CDR1 KGHSH and CDR2 LQKENI. Trimming left V 1 base short and J 9 bases short, with 13 bases between. The CDR3 totals 15 residues. The CDR3 DNA sequence: TGTGCCAGCTCACCACGTGGAGATCTGACTTCACCCCTCCACTTT. Residues: CASSPRGDLTSPLHF.

The rearrangement uses TRBV25-1 and TRBJ1-1, with TRBD1 matching over 10 bases. Germline lookup yields CDR1 MGHDK and CDR2 SYGVNS. This CDR3 is 14 amino acids long. The V gene end was trimmed by 7 bases and the J gene end by 4 bases; junction bases not matched to a gene: 6. CDR3 sequence (DNA): TGTGCCAGCACCAAGACAGGGGGCGGCACTGAAGCTTTCTTT. Protein sequence: CASTKTGGGTEAFF.

The J gene is TRBJ1-1, the V gene TRBV18; D not certain. The CDR3 length is 12 residues. Germline V gives CDR1 KGHSH, CDR2 LQKENI. The V end lost 3 bases, the J end lost 2 bases, and 4 bases lay between the germline ends. This CDR3 is CASSPTNTEAFF. The CDR3 DNA follows: TGTGCCAGCTCACCGACTAACACTGAAGCTTTCTTT.

The J gene is TRBJ2-2, the V gene TRBV5-4, with 11 bases aligning to TRBD2. CDR1 is SGHNT, CDR2 YYREEE, per germline (reference sequence). With 2 bases clipped from V and 0 bases from J, the junction kept 0 bases outside the gene matches. The CDR3 is made up of 16 amino acids. The CDR3 loop reads CASSFSGGANTGELFF. CDR3 DNA: TGTGCCAGCAGCTTTAGCGGGGGGGCGAACACCGGGGAGCTGTTTTTT.

The DNA of the CDR3 is TGTGCCTGGAGAGGGACAGGCGAAACCTCTGGAAACACCATATATTTT. This translates into CAWRGTGETSGNTIYF. The chain employs TRBV30 and TRBJ1-3; 8 bases line up with TRBD1. CDR3 length: 16 amino acids. Per the germline V gene, CDR1 is GTSNPN and CDR2 is SVGIG (reference sequence). V shed 3 bases, J shed 0 bases, and the junction held 7 bases outside the gene matches.

The chain joins TRBV11-2 to TRBJ1-4; D unresolved. Trimming pared 5 bases from V and 5 bases from J, leaving 9 bases between. CDR3 length: 13 amino acids. In germline, CDR1 is SGHAT, CDR2 FQNNGV. In DNA form, the CDR3 reads TGTGCCAGCAGCCTTAGCAGGAATGAAAAACTGTTTTTT. Protein sequence: CASSLSRNEKLFF.

The chain uses TRBV19 and TRBJ2-7; 10 nucleotides align to TRBD1. CDR1 and CDR2 from the germline V gene are LNHDA and SQIVND (reference sequence). The length of the CDR3 is 14 residues. V lost 4 bases to trimming and J lost 3 bases; unmatched junction nucleotides: 3. The CDR3 loop reads CASSRDRGNYEQYF. In nucleotides, the CDR3 is TGTGCCAGTAGTAGGGACAGGGGAAACTACGAGCAGTACTTC.

The rearrangement links TRBV10-3 to TRBJ2-5, with TRBD2 matching 11 bases. Germline V lookup: CDR1 ENHRY, CDR2 SYGVKD. There are 16 residues in the CDR3. V lost 5 bases to trimming and J lost 7 bases; unmatched junction nucleotides: 12. The CDR3 sequence is CAISNEGLAEEGTQYF. The CDR3 DNA is TGTGCCATCAGTAATGAGGGACTAGCGGAAGAAGGGACCCAGTACTTC.

This clone has just a few counts. J is TRBJ1-1 and V is TRBV28; tentative D call: TRBD1 (5 bases). Between the trimmed V and J ends, which lost 3 bases and 8 bases, there was a span of 16 bases. The germline V gene has CDR1 MDHEN and CDR2 SYDVKM. The CDR3 is made up of 14 amino acids. The CDR3 DNA reads TGTGCCAGCAGTTTCCACTTGGGGGGGAGGGAAGCTTTCTTT. Protein: CASSFHLGGREAFF.

This sequence joins TRBV5-1 and TRBJ1-4; 7 positions agree with TRBD1. Germline V gene data show CDR1 as SGHRS and CDR2 as YFSETQ. The CDR3 runs to 13 residues. Trimming at V came to 4 bases and at J to 10 bases, leaving 7 bases not matched to a gene. The CDR3 bases are TGCGCCAGCAGCGGGGACAGCCAAGGAAAACTGTTTTTT. Residues: CASSGDSQGKLFF.

The genes are TRBV30 and TRBJ2-7; perhaps D is TRBD1 or TRBD2 (5 bases each). V shed 3 bases and J shed 6 bases, with 24 bases lying between them. There are 16 residues in the CDR3. Germline V gives CDR1 GTSNPN, CDR2 SVGIG (reference sequence). CDR3 in DNA: TGTGCCTGGAGCGGAGTCGGGTTAGCGTATCAGGGCGAGCAGTACTTC. The encoded protein is CAWSGVGLAYQGEQYF.

Here the CDR3 reads CASSQTSGGADTQYF. CDR3 in DNA: TGTGCCAGCAGCCAGACTAGCGGGGGGGCAGATACGCAGTATTTT. The rearrangement uses TRBV7-2 and TRBJ2-3; 14 bases agree with TRBD2. V lost 5 bases, J lost 4 bases, and 2 bases stayed unmatched. There are 15 residues in the CDR3. The germline gives CDR1 SGHTA, CDR2 FQGNSA.

The chain is built from TRBV2 and TRBJ1-2; weak D call: TRBD1 (5 bases). The CDR3 is made up of 13 amino acids. V dropped 6 bases and J dropped 6 bases, with 14 bases sitting between them. The germline V gene has CDR1 SNHLY and CDR2 FYNNEI. The CDR3: CASRQAWGNGYTF. Written as DNA, the CDR3 is TGTGCCAGCAGACAGGCCTGGGGGAATGGCTACACCTTC. Combining the CDR3 with reference TRBV2 and TRBJ1-2 gives the whole variable domain EPEVTQTPSHQVTQMGQEVILRCVPISNHLYFYWYRQILGQKVEFLVSFYNNEISEKSEIFDDQFSVERPDGSNFTLKIRSTKLEDSAMYFCASRQAWGNGYTFGSGTRLTVV.